This passage covers 28 T cell receptor beta chains from one sample sequenced in a study of PD-1 blockade in classical Hodgkin lymphoma. Time point defined: newly diagnosed, previously untreated cHL patient sample. TCRdb's table, derived via immunoSEQ multiplex PCR, lists solely in-frame clones and lacks some. The table records 20,000 to 25,000 clones, around 94% of them present only once. Sequenced sample: peripheral blood mononuclear cells (PBMCs). These receptors all come from a human donor with classical Hodgkin lymphoma.

The V and J genes are TRBV4-1 and TRBJ2-7; D remains ambiguous. The CDR3 covers 15 residues. V lost 0 bases and J 3 bases, leaving 12 bases between the germline ends. Germline values: CDR1 MGHRA, CDR2 YSYEKL. The CDR3 nucleotides are TGCGCCAGCAGCCAAGACGCAGATGGGGACTACGAGCAGTACTTC. Encoded protein: CASSQDADGDYEQYF.

The V call is TRBV6-8, the J call TRBJ1-6, with 9 positions matching TRBD1. J lost 7 bases, V lost 3 bases, and 4 bases had no gene match. The CDR3 covers 15 residues. Germline V gene data show CDR1 as MNHGY and CDR2 as SAAAGT. The CDR3 nucleotides are TGTGCCAGCAGTTATGGGGACAGGGTAAATTCACCCCTCCACTTT. Its translation is CASSYGDRVNSPLHF.

The rearrangement joins TRBV28 to TRBJ2-7; D uncertain. The CDR3 is made up of 13 amino acids. The V gene lost 2 bases and the J gene lost 4 bases, with 9 bases spanning the gap. Germline lookup yields CDR1 MDHEN and CDR2 SYDVKM. CDR3 nucleotide sequence: TGTGCCAGCAGTTTAGCGGTGAGGTACGAGCAGTACTTC. This gives the protein CASSLAVRYEQYF.

This sequence joins TRBV4-3 and TRBJ2-3, with D hard to call. The ends were cut back, 7 bases at V and 7 bases at J, with 18 bases in the middle. Germline assignment: CDR1 LGHNA and CDR2 YSLEER. CDR3 size: 14 residues. The CDR3 DNA sequence: TGCGCCAGCACCCCACTTTCTGATACAAATACGCAGTATTTT. It encodes CASTPLSDTNTQYF.

V gene TRBV5-1 combines with J gene TRBJ2-7; TRBD1 matches 9 bases. The CDR3 is 16 amino acids. Germline V CDR1 and CDR2: SGHRS, YFSETQ. Trimming cost V 4 bases and J 2 bases; bases outside gene matches: 10. The CDR3 DNA reads TGCGCCAGCAGCCGGGGTCCGGGACAGGGAGCCTACGAGCAGTACTTC. This codes for CASSRGPGQGAYEQYF.

This clone is a singleton in its sample. The chain has TRBV6-5 and TRBJ2-1, with 8 nucleotides matching TRBD1. Germline V gives CDR1 MNHEY, CDR2 SVGAGI. The V gene end was trimmed by 10 bases and the J gene end by 2 bases; junction bases not matched to a gene: 10. The CDR3 totals 15 residues. Written as DNA, the CDR3 is TGTGCCACCATACCTACAGGGGGTACCTACAATGAGCAGTTCTTC. It is translated as CATIPTGGTYNEQFF.

V and J are TRBV9 and TRBJ2-3; 8 bases align to TRBD2. This CDR3 comprises 16 residues. V shed 3 bases and J 0 bases; nucleotides not matched to a gene: 6. The germline gives CDR1 SGDLS, CDR2 YYNGEE. The CDR3, as DNA: TGTGCCAGCAGCGCAACTAGCGGCCCGAGCACAGATACGCAGTATTTT. It codes for CASSATSGPSTDTQYF.

The chain links TRBV19 to TRBJ1-5, with 7 nucleotides matching TRBD1. Germline trimming cut 4 bases from V and 6 bases from J; bases unmatched to any gene: 6. Germline CDR1 LNHDA, CDR2 SQIVND (reference sequence). This CDR3 has 14 residues. Here the CDR3 reads CASSKPGGGQPQHF. CDR3 in DNA: TGTGCCAGTAGTAAACCAGGGGGGGGTCAGCCCCAGCATTTT.

The chain uses TRBV23-1 and TRBJ1-2; no clear D. TRBV23-1 is sorted into the ORF group, with uncertain function. This CDR3 spans 12 amino acids. V dropped 3 bases and J dropped 8 bases, with 10 bases sitting between them. The CDR3 nucleotides read TGCGCCAGCAGTCACCCCGATAGGGGCTACACCTTC. It codes for CASSHPDRGYTF.

The J gene is TRBJ2-5, the V gene TRBV28, with 13 nucleotides matching TRBD2. Germline V gene sequence: CDR1 MDHEN, CDR2 SYDVKM. The CDR3 runs 14 residues. Unmatched junction bases numbered 3, after V lost 6 bases and J lost 5 bases. CDR3: CASSLTSGGETQYF. For the CDR3, the DNA is TGTGCCAGCAGCTTGACTAGCGGGGGGGAGACCCAGTACTTC.

The chain recombines TRBV5-5 with TRBJ2-2, with unresolved D. Looked up from germline, CDR1 is SGHKS and CDR2 is YYEKEE (reference sequence). The CDR3 is 13 residues long. Trimming cost V 0 bases and J 6 bases, with 6 bases left between them. The CDR3 reads CASSLVGPGELFF. CDR3 sequence (DNA): TGTGCCAGCAGCTTGGTTGGGCCCGGGGAGCTGTTTTTT.

This sequence joins TRBV28 and TRBJ1-1, with D perhaps TRBD1 (6 bases). Between the trimmed V and J ends, which lost 8 bases and 2 bases, there was a span of 12 bases. The CDR3 loop spans 13 amino acids. CDR1 is MDHEN, CDR2 SYDVKM, per germline. In DNA, the CDR3 is TGTGCCAGCGGGGGGCACCTCAACACTGAAGCTTTCTTT. The encoded protein is CASGGHLNTEAFF.

This clone was detected only a few times. Other nucleotide sequences from this sample produce the same CDR3. V usage is TRBV2 and J usage is TRBJ1-1; D gene ambiguous. The CDR3 is 14 residues long. V lost 8 bases and J lost 5, with 18 bases in between. The germline V gene has CDR1 SNHLY and CDR2 FYNNEI. In nucleotides, the CDR3 is TGTGCCAGCTCAGTGGAAGGCCAAGGGACTGAAGCTTTCTTT. Residues: CASSVEGQGTEAFF. The entire variable domain, with the rest obtained from reference TRBV2 and TRBJ1-1, is as follows: EPEVTQTPSHQVTQMGQEVILRCVPISNHLYFYWYRQILGQKVEFLVSFYNNEISEKSEIFDDQFSVERPDGSNFTLKIRSTKLEDSAMYFCASSVEGQGTEAFFGQGTRLTVV.

The chain combines TRBV7-9 with TRBJ2-3; D not resolved. CDR1 is SEHNR and CDR2 is FQNEAQ in the germline V gene (reference sequence). The CDR3 extends over 12 amino acids. V shed 2 bases and J shed 4 bases, with 4 bases lying between them. The CDR3 is CASSLWADTQYF. CDR3 in DNA: TGTGCCAGCAGCTTATGGGCAGATACGCAGTATTTT.

V usage is TRBV5-1 and J usage is TRBJ2-5; 7 bases match TRBD1. The CDR3 has 15 residues. Germline CDR1 and CDR2: SGHRS and YFSETQ. V gave up 4 bases and J gave up 2 bases; unmatched junction bases: 8. The CDR3 DNA reads TGCGCCAGCAGCGTCGGACAGGTACTACAAGAGACCCAGTACTTC. Residues: CASSVGQVLQETQYF. The whole variable domain, remainder taken from reference TRBV5-1 and TRBJ2-5, is KAGVTQTPRYLIKTRGQQVTLSCSPISGHRSVSWYQQTPGQGLQFLFEYFSETQRNKGNFPGRFSGRQFSNSRSEMNVSTLELGDSALYLCASSVGQVLQETQYFGPGTRLLVL.

The chain employs TRBV6-6 and TRBJ1-2; possible D gene TRBD1, 5 bases. CDR3 length: 16 residues. V was cut by 0 bases and J by 8 bases, with 19 bases left in between. The V gene's germline CDR1 is MNHNY and CDR2 SVGAGI (reference sequence). The CDR3 bases are TGTGCCAGCAGTTACTCGTTATCAGGGCTCCCGGACGGCTACACCTTC. Protein product: CASSYSLSGLPDGYTF.

The chain couples TRBV7-7 to TRBJ2-7; no clear D. Trimming removed 2 bases from V and 5 bases from J, with 13 bases in between. Germline loops: CDR1 SSHAT, CDR2 FNYEAQ (reference sequence). This CDR3 comprises 14 residues. As DNA, the CDR3 is TGTGCCAGCAGCTTAAGTCCAGGTTCCAACGAGCAGTACTTC. Translating gives CASSLSPGSNEQYF.

The V gene is TRBV5-4, the J gene TRBJ2-3; 12 positions match TRBD2. With V trimmed by 4 bases and J by 5 bases, 8 bases remained unmatched. The CDR3 is made up of 16 amino acids. CDR1 and CDR2 (germline): SGHNT, YYREEE (reference sequence). The CDR3 nucleotides are TGTGCCAGCAGCCCGACTAGCGGGGGATTAGGAGATACGCAGTATTTT. This encodes CASSPTSGGLGDTQYF.

This clone occurred once. This chain links TRBV30 with TRBJ2-7; D might be TRBD2 (5 bases). With 0 bases removed from V and 2 bases from J, the gap between germline ends came to 14 bases. The CDR3 runs 15 residues. Germline V gene lookup returns CDR1 GTSNPN and CDR2 SVGIG (reference sequence). As DNA, the CDR3 is TGTGCCTGGAGTGTTCAGCGGATCGGTACCTACGAGCAGTACTTC. It yields the protein CAWSVQRIGTYEQYF.

This sequence joins TRBV7-8 and TRBJ2-2, with D maybe TRBD1 (5 bases). In germline, CDR1 is SGHVS, CDR2 FQNEAQ. The CDR3 is 16 residues long. V was pared by 1 base and J by 1 base, with 10 bases between. CDR3 protein: CASSLVHDRNTGELFF. CDR3 DNA: TGTGCCAGCAGCTTAGTACACGACAGGAACACCGGGGAGCTGTTTTTT.

This clone has just one count. CDR3 sequence reads: CASSPRPSSGNTIYF. CDR3 bases: TGTGCCAGCAGCCCCAGGCCGAGCTCTGGAAACACCATATATTTT. This chain joins TRBV7-9 and TRBJ1-3; D unresolved. This CDR3 is 15 amino acids long. Germline V lookup: CDR1 SEHNR, CDR2 FQNEAQ (reference sequence). V lost 5 bases and J 0 bases, leaving 11 bases between the germline ends.

The V and J genes are TRBV2 and TRBJ2-3; 12 positions agree with TRBD2. Germline V gives CDR1 SNHLY, CDR2 FYNNEI. The V gene end was trimmed by 4 bases and the J gene end by 3 bases; junction bases not matched to a gene: 5. CDR3 length: 16 amino acids. In DNA form, the CDR3 reads TGTGCCAGCAGTGCAATCCTAGCGGGGGGGACAGATACGCAGTATTTT. This encodes CASSAILAGGTDTQYF.

This clone was found once. The chain recombines TRBV2 with TRBJ1-6; D gene ambiguous. Germline assignment: CDR1 SNHLY and CDR2 FYNNEI. V was cut by 6 bases and J by 0 bases, with 9 bases left in between. This CDR3 has 15 residues. The CDR3 loop is CASRPESSYNSPLHF. The DNA of the CDR3 is TGTGCCAGCAGGCCGGAGAGCTCCTATAATTCACCCCTCCACTTT.

V is TRBV11-2 and J is TRBJ1-4; unclear D gene. The CDR3 sequence is 14 residues long. CDR1 and CDR2 from the germline V gene are SGHAT and FQNNGV. Trimming shortened V by 5 bases and J by 3 bases, and 10 bases separated the two germline ends. The CDR3 here is CASSPPVSNEKLFF. The CDR3 DNA follows: TGTGCCAGCAGCCCGCCTGTATCTAATGAAAAACTGTTTTTT.

The chain combines TRBV6-1 with TRBJ1-1; TRBD1 aligns across 7 bases. The CDR3 totals 15 residues. Germline V CDR1 and CDR2: MNHNS, SASEGT. The junction had 11 bases not matched to a gene; V was cut back by 10 bases and J by 0 bases. The CDR3 reads CATASMDRLNTEAFF. The DNA of the CDR3 is TGTGCCACCGCCAGTATGGACAGGCTGAACACTGAAGCTTTCTTT.

The rearrangement joins TRBV30 to TRBJ2-5; no clear D gene. The CDR3 length is 12 residues. The V gene's germline CDR1 is GTSNPN and CDR2 SVGIG (reference sequence). V gave up 4 bases and J gave up 2 bases, with 8 bases separating them. The CDR3 spells CAWKVDQETQYF. In DNA, the CDR3 is TGTGCCTGGAAGGTGGATCAAGAGACCCAGTACTTC.

This chain joins TRBV10-3 and TRBJ1-6; TRBD1 aligns across 8 bases. The CDR3 runs to 16 residues. Trimming removed 1 base from V and 10 bases from J; junction bases left unmatched: 9. Per germline, CDR1 ENHRY and CDR2 SYGVKD. CDR3 in DNA: TGTGCCATCAGTGAGTATCCCGGACAGGGCATCTCACCCCTCCACTTT. Its translation is CAISEYPGQGISPLHF.

This chain links TRBV10-1 with TRBJ2-5; 9 nucleotides line up with TRBD2. CDR3 length equals 14 residues. The trim removed 2 bases at V and 5 bases at J, leaving 3 bases unmatched. CDR1 is WNHNN, CDR2 SYGVQD, per germline (reference sequence). The CDR3 coding sequence is TGCGCCAGCAGTGAGGGGACTAGCTTGGAGACCCAGTACTTC. As protein: CASSEGTSLETQYF.